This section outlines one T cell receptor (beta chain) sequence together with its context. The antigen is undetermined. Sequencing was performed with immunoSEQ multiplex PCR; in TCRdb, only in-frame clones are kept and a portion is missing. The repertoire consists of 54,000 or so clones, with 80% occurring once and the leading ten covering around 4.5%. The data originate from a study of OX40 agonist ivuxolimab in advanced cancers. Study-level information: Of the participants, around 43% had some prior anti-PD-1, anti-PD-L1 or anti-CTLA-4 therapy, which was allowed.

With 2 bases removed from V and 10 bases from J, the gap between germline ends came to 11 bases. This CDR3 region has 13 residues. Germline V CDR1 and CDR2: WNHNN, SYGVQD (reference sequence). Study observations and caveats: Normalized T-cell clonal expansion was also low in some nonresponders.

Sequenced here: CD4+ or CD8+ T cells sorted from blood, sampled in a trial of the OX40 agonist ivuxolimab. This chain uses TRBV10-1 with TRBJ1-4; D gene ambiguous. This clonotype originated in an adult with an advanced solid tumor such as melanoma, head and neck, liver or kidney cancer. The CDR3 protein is CASSEGIDAKLFF. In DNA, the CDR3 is TGCGCCAGCAGTGAGGGAATTGACGCAAAACTGTTTTTT.